The source of this T cell receptor (beta chain) is a study of T cell responses to AZD1222 COVID-19 vaccine (dated by TCRdb to about 2021). About the investigation overall: Because spike-specific TCR depth and breadth did not differ between the two schedules, AZD1222 recipients who got a second dose at roughly 4 weeks were pooled with those who got a second dose at roughly 12 weeks. A total of about 230 trial participants underwent TCR sequencing, of whom nearly 210 received two doses of AZD1222 and some 25 received two doses of the MenACWY control vaccine. Trial participants were enrolled by age into 18-55, 56-69 and 70-plus year subgroups, with about 150, 28 and 57 TCR-sequenced participants respectively.

Summary of the overall study and its limitations: Participants were mostly white British and included more females than males, and it was suggested by the authors that clonal diversity may have been underestimated. Conclusions about previously exposed vaccinees are limited, since just six AZD1222 recipients were seropositive for SARS-CoV-2 at baseline. In the small 56-69-year group, the increase in depth fell short of significance, most likely because of low power. After two AZD1222 doses, both the breadth and the depth of spike-specific TCRs were significantly higher than at day 0 and than in MenACWY recipients. Vaccine-associated CD4 TCRs spanned the whole spike protein, with dominant responses in regions 160-218 and 743-854. Nearly half of unique spike-specific TCRs reportedly recognized epitopes outside regions mutated in the B.1.351 and B.1.1.7 variants. No day 14 peak-response samples were available, so repertoires were characterized only after the peak T cell response.

The CDR3 regions of human TCRbeta chains were analyzed by immunosequencing. As for how the authors treated the data: TCRs in the repertoires were compared against a reference library of SARS-CoV-2-specific TCRs that had been generated with the MIRA antigen-specificity platform. Breadth was defined as the fraction of unique TCRs that were SARS-CoV-2-associated, and depth was defined as the fraction of total T cells that were SARS-CoV-2-associated. Using the MIRA data, every spike-specific TCR was mapped to the spike region that the TCR reacted to and assigned to either a CD4 or a CD8 class. Log10-transformed breadth and depth values were compared by one-way ANOVA with Sidak's multiple comparisons tests. Sourced from immuneACCESS, this table was stored by TCRdb with only in-frame sequences that have V and J called. A share of the clones is absent; for the studies checked, an unresolved V gene accounts for under half, and the remainder has no known explanation. V and J calls and clone size are copied from that table; D and trimming were computed from the DNA. The sample yields roughly 160,000 clones; approximately 90% were counted once. 1.5% of the sample is held by the ten biggest clonotypes.

The time point label for this specimen denotes: baseline before first vaccination. Vaccinee samples were obtained from the UK trials COV001 and COV002, which included a single-blind randomized controlled phase 2/3 trial of AZD1222 (ChAdOx1 nCoV-19) in healthy adults. Trial participant PBMC samples were collected at day 0 and day 28 after the second dose for TCRbeta chain sequencing. Note on this clone: Its specific antigen is unknown. No base qualities exist here, and no much larger clone lies one base off it.

Reading the germline V gene gives CDR1 SGHVS and CDR2 FNYEAQ. The CDR3 goes from the cysteine to the phenylalanine over 16 residues. Of the read, only the CDR3 DNA is kept; its 48 bases are in frame from base 1. A distance of 15 bases separates the germline ends of V and J, which lose 2 bases and 4 bases respectively. The chain uses TRBV7-6 and TRBJ1-5; a tentative D match to TRBD1 spans 5 bases. Sample: peripheral blood, taken on day 0 of AZD1222 vaccination. The TCR was taken from an adult in good health. For the CDR3, the sequence is CASSLWPPRVNQPQHF. The nucleotide sequence is given as TGTGCCAGCAGCTTATGGCCCCCCAGGGTAAATCAGCCCCAGCATTTT.